These 3 T cell receptor beta chains were sequenced from one sample in a study of OX40 agonist ivuxolimab in advanced cancers. To prepare the library, the immunoSEQ multiplex PCR assay was applied. TCRdb carries this immuneACCESS record with in-frame sequences only. Its versions omit some clonotypes, under half of them owing to an unresolved V gene in the studies checked, with the rest unexplained. The sample records about 82,000 clones, 75% to 90% of which are singletons. The ten largest make up 0.2% to 0.25% of the sample. The material sequenced was CD4+ or CD8+ T cells sorted from blood, taken in a trial of the OX40 agonist ivuxolimab. Receptors originate from an adult with an advanced solid tumor such as melanoma, head and neck, liver or kidney cancer.

This rearrangement joins TRBV25-1 to TRBJ1-4; TRBD1 aligns across 7 bases. Per germline, CDR1 MGHDK and CDR2 SYGVNS. CDR3 length equals 12 residues. J lost 8 bases, V lost 11 bases, and 8 bases had no gene match. CDR3 region: CAQGENEEKLFF. CDR3 nucleotide sequence: TGTGCCCAGGGGGAGAACGAAGAAAAACTGTTTTTT.

The chain is built from TRBV15 and TRBJ1-1, with D possibly matching TRBD1 (5 bases). The CDR3 has 16 residues. CDR1 is LNHNV, CDR2 YYDKDF, per germline (reference sequence). V lost 0 bases and J 4 bases, leaving 15 bases between the germline ends. CDR3 DNA: TGTGCCACCAGCAGAGATGGCGGGGAGGGGTCCACTGAAGCTTTCTTT. Protein: CATSRDGGEGSTEAFF.

The rearrangement links TRBV6-4 to TRBJ2-7, with 7 bases identical to TRBD2. The CDR3 length is 15 residues. The J segment lost 3 bases and the V segment lost 3 bases, leaving 8 bases of the junction unmatched. The germline V gene has CDR1 MRHNA and CDR2 SNTAGT. The CDR3 here is CASSDERDGNYEQYF. The CDR3 nucleotides read TGTGCCAGCAGTGATGAGCGGGACGGTAACTACGAGCAGTACTTC.